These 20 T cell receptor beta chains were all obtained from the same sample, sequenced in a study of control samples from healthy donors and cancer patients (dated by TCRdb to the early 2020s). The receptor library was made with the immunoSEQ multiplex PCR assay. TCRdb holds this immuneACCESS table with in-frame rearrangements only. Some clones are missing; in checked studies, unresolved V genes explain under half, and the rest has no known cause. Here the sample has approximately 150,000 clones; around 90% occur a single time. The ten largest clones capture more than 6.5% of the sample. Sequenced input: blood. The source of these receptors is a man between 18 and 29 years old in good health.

CDR3 coding DNA: TGTGCCAGCAGTCCCTATAATTCACCCCTCCACTTT. It yields the protein CASSPYNSPLHF. The rearrangement links TRBV12-3 or TRBV12-4 to TRBJ1-6; D gene uncertain. Trimming took 5 bases from V and 2 from J, leaving 1 base between them. CDR3 length: 12 amino acids.

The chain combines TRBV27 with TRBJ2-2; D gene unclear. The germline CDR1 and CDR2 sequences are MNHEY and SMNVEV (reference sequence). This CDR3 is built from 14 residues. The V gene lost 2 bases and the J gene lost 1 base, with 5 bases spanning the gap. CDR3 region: CASSLVGNTGELFF. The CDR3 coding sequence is TGTGCCAGCAGTTTAGTTGGGAACACCGGGGAGCTGTTTTTT.

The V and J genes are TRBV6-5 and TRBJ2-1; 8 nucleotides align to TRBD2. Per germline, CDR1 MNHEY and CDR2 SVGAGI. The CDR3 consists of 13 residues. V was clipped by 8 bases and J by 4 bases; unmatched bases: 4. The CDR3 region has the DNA TGTGCCAGCCGACGCGGGGGGTACAATGAGCAGTTCTTC. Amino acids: CASRRGGYNEQFF.

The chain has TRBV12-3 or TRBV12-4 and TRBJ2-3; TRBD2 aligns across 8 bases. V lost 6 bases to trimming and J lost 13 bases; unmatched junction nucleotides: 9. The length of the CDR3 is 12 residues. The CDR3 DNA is TGTGCCAGCAGCCTAGAGCGGGGGAAGGAGTATTTT. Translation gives CASSLERGKEYF.

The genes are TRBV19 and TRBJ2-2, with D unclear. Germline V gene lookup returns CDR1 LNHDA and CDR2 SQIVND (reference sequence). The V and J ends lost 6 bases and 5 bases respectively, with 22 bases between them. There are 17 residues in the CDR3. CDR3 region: CASSRTVGGASTGELFF. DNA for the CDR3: TGTGCCAGTAGCCGAACCGTCGGCGGCGCGAGTACCGGGGAGCTGTTTTTT. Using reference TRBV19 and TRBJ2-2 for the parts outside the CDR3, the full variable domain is DGGITQSPKYLFRKEGQNVTLSCEQNLNHDAMYWYRQDPGQGLRLIYYSQIVNDFQKGDIAEGYSVSREKKESFPLTVTSAQKNPTAFYLCASSRTVGGASTGELFFGEGSRLTVL.

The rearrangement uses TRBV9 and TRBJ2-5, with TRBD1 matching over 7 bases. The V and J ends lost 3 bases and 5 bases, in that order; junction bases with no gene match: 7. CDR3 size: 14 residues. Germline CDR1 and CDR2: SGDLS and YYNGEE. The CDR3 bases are TGTGCCAGCAGCGAGACAGGGAGTTGGGAGACCCAGTACTTC. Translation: CASSETGSWETQYF.

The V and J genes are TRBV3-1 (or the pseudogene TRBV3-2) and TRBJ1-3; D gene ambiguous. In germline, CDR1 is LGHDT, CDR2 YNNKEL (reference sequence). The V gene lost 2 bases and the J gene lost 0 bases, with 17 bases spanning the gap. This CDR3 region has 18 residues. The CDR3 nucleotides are TGTGCCAGCAGCCAACAATTTGTTCCAGGCTGCTCTGGAAACACCATATATTTT. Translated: CASSQQFVPGCSGNTIYF.

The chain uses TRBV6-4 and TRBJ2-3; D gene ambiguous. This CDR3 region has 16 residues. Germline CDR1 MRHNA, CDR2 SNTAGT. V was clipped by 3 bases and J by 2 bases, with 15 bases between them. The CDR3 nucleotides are TGTGCCAGCAGTGAGGCGGCTAGTGGGTTCACAGATACGCAGTATTTT. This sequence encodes CASSEAASGFTDTQYF.

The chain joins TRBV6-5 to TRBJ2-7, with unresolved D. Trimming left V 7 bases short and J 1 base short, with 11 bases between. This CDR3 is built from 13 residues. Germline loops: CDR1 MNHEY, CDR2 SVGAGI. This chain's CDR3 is CASIIPGSYEQYF. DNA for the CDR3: TGTGCCAGCATTATCCCCGGGTCCTACGAGCAGTACTTC.

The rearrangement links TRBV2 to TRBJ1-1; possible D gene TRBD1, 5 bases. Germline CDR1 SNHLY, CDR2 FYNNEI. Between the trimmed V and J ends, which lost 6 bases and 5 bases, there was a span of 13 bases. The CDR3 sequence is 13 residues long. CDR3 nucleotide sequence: TGTGCCAGCAGCCCGAACGACAGTACTGAAGCTTTCTTT. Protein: CASSPNDSTEAFF. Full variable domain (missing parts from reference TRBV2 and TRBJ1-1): EPEVTQTPSHQVTQMGQEVILRCVPISNHLYFYWYRQILGQKVEFLVSFYNNEISEKSEIFDDQFSVERPDGSNFTLKIRSTKLEDSAMYFCASSPNDSTEAFFGQGTRLTVV.

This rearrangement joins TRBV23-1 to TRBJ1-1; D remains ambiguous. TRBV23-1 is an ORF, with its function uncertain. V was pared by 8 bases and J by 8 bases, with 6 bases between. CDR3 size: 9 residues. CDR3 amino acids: CASGLEAFF. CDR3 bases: TGCGCCAGCGGACTCGAAGCTTTCTTT.

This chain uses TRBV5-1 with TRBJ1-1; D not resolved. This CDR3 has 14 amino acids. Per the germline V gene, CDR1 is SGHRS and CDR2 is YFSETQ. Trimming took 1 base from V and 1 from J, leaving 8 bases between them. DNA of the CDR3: TGCGCCAGCAGCTTGACCGATTCGAACACTGAAGCTTTCTTT. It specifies CASSLTDSNTEAFF.

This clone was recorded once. This CDR3 is CASSYSLGRGYTF. The CDR3 bases are TGTGCCAGCAGTTACTCATTGGGGAGGGGCTACACCTTC. V usage is TRBV6-5 and J usage is TRBJ1-2; D gene uncertain. The germline gives CDR1 MNHEY, CDR2 SVGAGI. The CDR3 loop spans 13 amino acids. The ends were cut back, 0 bases at V and 8 bases at J, with 10 bases in the middle.

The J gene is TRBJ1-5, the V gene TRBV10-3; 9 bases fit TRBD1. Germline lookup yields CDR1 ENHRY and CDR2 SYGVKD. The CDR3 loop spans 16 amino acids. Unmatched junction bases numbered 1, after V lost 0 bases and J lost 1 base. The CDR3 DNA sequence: TGTGCCATCAGTGAGTCTGGACAGGGGAGCAATCAGCCCCAGCATTTT. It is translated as CAISESGQGSNQPQHF.

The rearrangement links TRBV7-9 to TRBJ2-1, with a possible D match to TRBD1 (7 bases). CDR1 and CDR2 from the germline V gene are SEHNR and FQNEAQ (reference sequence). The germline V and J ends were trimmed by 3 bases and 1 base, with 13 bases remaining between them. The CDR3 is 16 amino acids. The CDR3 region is CASSFFQGGSYNEQFF. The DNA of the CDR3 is TGTGCCAGCAGCTTCTTTCAGGGGGGATCCTACAATGAGCAGTTCTTC.

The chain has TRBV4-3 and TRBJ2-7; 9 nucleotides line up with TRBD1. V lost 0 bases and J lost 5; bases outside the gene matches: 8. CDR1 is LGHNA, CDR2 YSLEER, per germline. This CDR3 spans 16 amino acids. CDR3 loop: CASSQERGQGLDEQYF. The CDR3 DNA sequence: TGCGCCAGCAGCCAAGAAAGAGGACAGGGGCTGGACGAGCAGTACTTC.

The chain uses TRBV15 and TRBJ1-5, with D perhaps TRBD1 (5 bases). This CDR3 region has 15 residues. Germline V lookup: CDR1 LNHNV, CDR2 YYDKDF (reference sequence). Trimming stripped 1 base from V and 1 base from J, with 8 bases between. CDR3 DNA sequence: TGTGCCACCAGCAGAGGGGGGATGAGCAATCAGCCCCAGCATTTT. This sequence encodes CATSRGGMSNQPQHF.

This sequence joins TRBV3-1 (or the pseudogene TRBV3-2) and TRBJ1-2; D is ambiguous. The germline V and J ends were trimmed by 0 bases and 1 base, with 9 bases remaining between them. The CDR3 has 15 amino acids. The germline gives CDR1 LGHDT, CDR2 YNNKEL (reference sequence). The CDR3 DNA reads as TGTGCCAGCAGCCAAGATAGGAAAGATAACTATGGCTACACCTTC. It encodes CASSQDRKDNYGYTF.

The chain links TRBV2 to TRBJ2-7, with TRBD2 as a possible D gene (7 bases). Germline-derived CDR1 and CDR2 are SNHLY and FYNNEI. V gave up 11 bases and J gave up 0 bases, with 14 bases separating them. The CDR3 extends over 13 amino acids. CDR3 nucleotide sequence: TGTGCCCAGGCGGGGGCAAGCTCCTACGAGCAGTACTTC. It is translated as CAQAGASSYEQYF.

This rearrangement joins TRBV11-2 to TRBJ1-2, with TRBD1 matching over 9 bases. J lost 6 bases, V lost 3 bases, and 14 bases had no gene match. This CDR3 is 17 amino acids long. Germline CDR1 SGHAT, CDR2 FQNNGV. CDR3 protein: CASSLNAWDREVNGYTF. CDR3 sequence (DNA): TGTGCCAGCAGCTTGAATGCTTGGGACAGGGAAGTTAATGGCTACACCTTC. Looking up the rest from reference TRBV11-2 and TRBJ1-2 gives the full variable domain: EAGVAQSPRYKIIEKRQSVAFWCNPISGHATLYWYQQILGQGPKLLIQFQNNGVVDDSQLPKDRFSAERLKGVDSTLKIQPAKLEDSAVYLCASSLNAWDREVNGYTFGSGTRLTVV.